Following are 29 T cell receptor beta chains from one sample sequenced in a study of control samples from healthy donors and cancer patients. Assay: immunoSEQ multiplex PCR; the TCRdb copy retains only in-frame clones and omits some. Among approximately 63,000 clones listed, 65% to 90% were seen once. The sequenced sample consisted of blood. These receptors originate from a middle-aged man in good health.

The CDR3 nucleotides read TGTGCCAGCAGTTACACCCTGGGACAGATTAGCAATCAGCCCCAGCATTTT. Translating it yields CASSYTLGQISNQPQHF. The chain is built from TRBV6-2 or TRBV6-3 and TRBJ1-5, with 7 positions matching TRBD1. Germline V gene lookup returns CDR1 MNHEY and CDR2 SVGEGT. The CDR3 spans 17 residues. V lost 2 bases, J lost 0 bases, and 7 bases stayed unmatched.

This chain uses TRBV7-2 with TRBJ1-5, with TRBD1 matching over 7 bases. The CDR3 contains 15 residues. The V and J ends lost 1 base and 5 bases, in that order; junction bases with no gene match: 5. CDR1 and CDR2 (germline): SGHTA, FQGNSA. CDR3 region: CASSLVRQGDQPQHF. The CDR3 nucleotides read TGTGCCAGCAGCTTAGTTCGGCAGGGGGATCAGCCCCAGCATTTT.

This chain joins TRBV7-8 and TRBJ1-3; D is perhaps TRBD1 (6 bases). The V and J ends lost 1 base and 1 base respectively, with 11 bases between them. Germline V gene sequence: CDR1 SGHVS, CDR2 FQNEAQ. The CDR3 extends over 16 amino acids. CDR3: CASSLGMTGSGNTIYF. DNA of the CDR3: TGTGCCAGCAGCTTAGGGATGACAGGTTCTGGAAACACCATATATTTT.

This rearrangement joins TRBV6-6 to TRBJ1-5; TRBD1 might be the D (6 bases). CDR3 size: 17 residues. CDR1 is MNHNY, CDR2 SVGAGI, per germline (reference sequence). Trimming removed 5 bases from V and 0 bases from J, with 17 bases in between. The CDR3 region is CASSPRAGVRSNQPQHF. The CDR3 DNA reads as TGTGCCAGCAGTCCCCGGGCAGGGGTTCGTAGCAATCAGCCCCAGCATTTT.

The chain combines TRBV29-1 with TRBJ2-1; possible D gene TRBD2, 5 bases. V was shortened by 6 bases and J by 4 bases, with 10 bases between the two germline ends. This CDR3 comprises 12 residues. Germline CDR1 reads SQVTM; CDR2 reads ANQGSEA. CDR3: CSVPTRYNEQFF. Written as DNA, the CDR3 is TGCAGCGTACCCACTAGGTACAATGAGCAGTTCTTC.

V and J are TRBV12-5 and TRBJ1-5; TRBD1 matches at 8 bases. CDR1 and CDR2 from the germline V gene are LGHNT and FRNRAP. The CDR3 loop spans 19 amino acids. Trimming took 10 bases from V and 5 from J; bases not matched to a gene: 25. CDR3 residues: CATFLTGTGTTIRHQPQHF. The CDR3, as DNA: TGTGCTACCTTCCTCACCGGGACAGGAACAACAATAAGGCATCAGCCCCAGCATTTT.

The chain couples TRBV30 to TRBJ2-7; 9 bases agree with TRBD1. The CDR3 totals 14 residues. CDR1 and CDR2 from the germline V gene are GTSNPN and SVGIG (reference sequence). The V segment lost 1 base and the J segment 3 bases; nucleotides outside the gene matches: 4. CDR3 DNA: TGTGCCTGGAGTGCGGGACAGGGCTTCTACGAGCAGTACTTC. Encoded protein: CAWSAGQGFYEQYF. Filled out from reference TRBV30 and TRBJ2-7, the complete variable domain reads SQTIHQWPATLVQPVGSPLSLECTVEGTSNPNLYWYRQAAGRGLQLLFYSVGIGQISSEVPQNLSASRPQDRQFILSSKKLLLSDSGFYLCAWSAGQGFYEQYFGPGTRLTVT.

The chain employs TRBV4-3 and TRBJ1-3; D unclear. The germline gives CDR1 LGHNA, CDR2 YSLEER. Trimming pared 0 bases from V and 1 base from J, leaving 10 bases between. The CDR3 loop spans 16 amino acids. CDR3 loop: CASSQDPLFSGNTIYF. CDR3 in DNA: TGCGCCAGCAGCCAAGATCCACTGTTTTCTGGAAACACCATATATTTT.

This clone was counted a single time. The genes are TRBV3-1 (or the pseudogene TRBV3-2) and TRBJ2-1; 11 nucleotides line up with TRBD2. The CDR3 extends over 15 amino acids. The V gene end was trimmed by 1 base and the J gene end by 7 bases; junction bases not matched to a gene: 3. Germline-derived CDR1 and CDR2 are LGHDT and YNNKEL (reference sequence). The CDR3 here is CASSQGLAGGNEQFF. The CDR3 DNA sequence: TGTGCCAGCAGCCAAGGGCTAGCGGGAGGAAATGAGCAGTTCTTC.

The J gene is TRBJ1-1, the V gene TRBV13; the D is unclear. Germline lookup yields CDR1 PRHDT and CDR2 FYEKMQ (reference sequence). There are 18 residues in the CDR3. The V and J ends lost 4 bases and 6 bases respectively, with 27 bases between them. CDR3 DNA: TGTGCCAGCAGCTCGCCATTCAGTTATTCTTATTTTGACGCTGAAGCTTTCTTT. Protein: CASSSPFSYSYFDAEAFF.

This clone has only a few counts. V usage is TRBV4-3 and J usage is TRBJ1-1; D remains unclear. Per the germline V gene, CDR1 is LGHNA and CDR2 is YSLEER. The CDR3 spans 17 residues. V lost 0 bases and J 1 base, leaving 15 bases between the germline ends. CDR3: CASSQEFSPSKNTEAFF. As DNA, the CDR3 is TGCGCCAGCAGCCAAGAGTTCAGTCCCTCAAAGAACACTGAAGCTTTCTTT.

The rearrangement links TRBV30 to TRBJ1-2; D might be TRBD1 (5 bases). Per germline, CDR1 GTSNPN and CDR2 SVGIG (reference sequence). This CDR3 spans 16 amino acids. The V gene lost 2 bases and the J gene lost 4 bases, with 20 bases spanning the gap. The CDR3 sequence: CAWSSTGRTTVYGYTF. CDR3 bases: TGTGCCTGGAGTTCTACGGGGAGGACAACGGTCTATGGCTACACCTTC.

The CDR3 loop reads CASSKTVYNEQFF. In DNA, the CDR3 is TGTGCCAGTAGTAAGACAGTCTACAATGAGCAGTTCTTC. This chain uses TRBV19 with TRBJ2-1; possibly TRBD1 for D (5 bases). Germline CDR1 LNHDA, CDR2 SQIVND (reference sequence). The CDR3 has 13 amino acids. V was clipped by 4 bases and J by 3 bases, with 7 bases between them.

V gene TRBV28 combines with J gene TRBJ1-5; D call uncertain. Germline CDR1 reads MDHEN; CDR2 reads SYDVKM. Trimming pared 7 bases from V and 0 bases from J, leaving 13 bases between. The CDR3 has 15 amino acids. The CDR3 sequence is CASIGSAGSNQPQHF. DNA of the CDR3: TGTGCCAGCATTGGTTCGGCGGGTAGCAATCAGCCCCAGCATTTT.

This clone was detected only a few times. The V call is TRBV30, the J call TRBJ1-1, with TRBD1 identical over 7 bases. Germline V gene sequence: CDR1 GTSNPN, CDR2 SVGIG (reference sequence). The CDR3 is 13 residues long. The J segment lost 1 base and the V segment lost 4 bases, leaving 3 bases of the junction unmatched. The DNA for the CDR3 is TGTGCCTGGATGGGACAGCCGAACACTGAAGCTTTCTTT. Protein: CAWMGQPNTEAFF. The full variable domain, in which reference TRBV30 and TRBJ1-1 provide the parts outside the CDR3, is SQTIHQWPATLVQPVGSPLSLECTVEGTSNPNLYWYRQAAGRGLQLLFYSVGIGQISSEVPQNLSASRPQDRQFILSSKKLLLSDSGFYLCAWMGQPNTEAFFGQGTRLTVV.

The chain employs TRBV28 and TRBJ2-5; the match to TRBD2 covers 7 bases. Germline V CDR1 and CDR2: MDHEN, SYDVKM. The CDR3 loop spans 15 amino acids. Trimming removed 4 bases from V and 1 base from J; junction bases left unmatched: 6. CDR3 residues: CASSSGGSSQETQYF. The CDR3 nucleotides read TGTGCCAGCAGTTCGGGGGGATCGAGCCAAGAGACCCAGTACTTC.

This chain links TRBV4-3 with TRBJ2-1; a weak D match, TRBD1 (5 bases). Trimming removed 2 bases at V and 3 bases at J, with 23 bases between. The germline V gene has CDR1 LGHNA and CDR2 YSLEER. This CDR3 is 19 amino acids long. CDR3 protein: CASSQNPVGRGIGYNEQFF. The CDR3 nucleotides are TGCGCCAGCAGCCAAAACCCAGTTGGAAGGGGAATTGGCTACAATGAGCAGTTCTTC.

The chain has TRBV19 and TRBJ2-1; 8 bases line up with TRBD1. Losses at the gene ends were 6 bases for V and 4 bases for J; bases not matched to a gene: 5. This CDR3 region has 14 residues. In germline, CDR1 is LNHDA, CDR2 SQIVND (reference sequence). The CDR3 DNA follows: TGTGCCAGTAGGGGGACAGGAGATTACAATGAGCAGTTCTTC. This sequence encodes CASRGTGDYNEQFF.

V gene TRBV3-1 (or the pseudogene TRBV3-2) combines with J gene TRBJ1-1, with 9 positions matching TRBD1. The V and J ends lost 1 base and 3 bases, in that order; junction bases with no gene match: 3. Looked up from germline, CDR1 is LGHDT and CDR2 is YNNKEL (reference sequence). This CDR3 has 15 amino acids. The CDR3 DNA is TGTGCCAGCAGCCAAGGGACAGGGGTGCACACTGAAGCTTTCTTT. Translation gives CASSQGTGVHTEAFF.

CDR3 loop: CAISENPASRHNNEQYF. CDR3 coding DNA: TGTGCCATCAGTGAGAATCCGGCTTCAAGGCACAACAACGAGCAGTACTTC. The V call is TRBV10-3, the J call TRBJ2-7; D gene uncertain. CDR1 ENHRY and CDR2 SYGVKD come from the germline V gene. The CDR3 is 17 amino acids. V was clipped by 2 bases and J by 5 bases, with 22 bases between them.

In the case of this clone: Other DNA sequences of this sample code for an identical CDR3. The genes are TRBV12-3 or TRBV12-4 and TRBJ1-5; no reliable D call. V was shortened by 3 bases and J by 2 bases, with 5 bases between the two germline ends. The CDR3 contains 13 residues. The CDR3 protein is CASSLNGNQPQHF. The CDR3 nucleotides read TGTGCCAGCAGTTTGAACGGCAATCAGCCCCAGCATTTT.

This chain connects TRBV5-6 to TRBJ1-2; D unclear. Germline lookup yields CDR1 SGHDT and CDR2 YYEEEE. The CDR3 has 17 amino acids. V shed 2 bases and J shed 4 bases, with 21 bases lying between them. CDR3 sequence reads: CASSFWLSGRKVYGYTF. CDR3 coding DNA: TGTGCCAGCAGCTTTTGGTTGTCAGGCCGCAAGGTCTATGGCTACACCTTC.

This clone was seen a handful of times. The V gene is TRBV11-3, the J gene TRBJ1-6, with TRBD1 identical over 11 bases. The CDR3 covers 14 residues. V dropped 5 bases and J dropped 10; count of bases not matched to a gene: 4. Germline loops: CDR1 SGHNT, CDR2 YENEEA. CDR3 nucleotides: TGTGCCAGCAGCCCGGGACAGGGGGGGTCACCCCTCCACTTT. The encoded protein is CASSPGQGGSPLHF.

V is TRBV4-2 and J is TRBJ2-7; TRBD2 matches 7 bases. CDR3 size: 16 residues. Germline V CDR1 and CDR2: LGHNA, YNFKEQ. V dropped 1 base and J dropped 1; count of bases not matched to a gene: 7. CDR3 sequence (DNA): TGTGCCAGCAGCCAAGTGATAGCTAGCGGTTCCTACGAGCAGTACTTC. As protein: CASSQVIASGSYEQYF.

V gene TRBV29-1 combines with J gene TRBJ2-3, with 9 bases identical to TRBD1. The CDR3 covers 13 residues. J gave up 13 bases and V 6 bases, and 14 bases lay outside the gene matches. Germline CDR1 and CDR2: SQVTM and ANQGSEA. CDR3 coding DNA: TGCAGCGTCCTATCCTATACAGGGGGCGTTGAGTATTTT. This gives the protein CSVLSYTGGVEYF.

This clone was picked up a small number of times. The CDR3 nucleotides are TGTGCCAGCAGCTCCCCAGCCCGACAGGGGAAGTACGAGCAGTACTTC. It yields the protein CASSSPARQGKYEQYF. This chain connects TRBV7-8 to TRBJ2-7; 8 positions match TRBD1. This CDR3 spans 16 amino acids. CDR1 SGHVS and CDR2 FQNEAQ come from the germline V gene. V lost 4 bases, J lost 4 bases, and 12 bases stayed unmatched.

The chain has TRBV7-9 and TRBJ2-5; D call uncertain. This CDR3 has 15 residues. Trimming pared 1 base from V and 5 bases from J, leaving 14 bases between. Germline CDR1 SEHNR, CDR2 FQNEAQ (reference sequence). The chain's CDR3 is CASSLGAGLGETQYF. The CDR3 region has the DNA TGTGCCAGCAGCTTAGGGGCAGGATTGGGGGAGACCCAGTACTTC.

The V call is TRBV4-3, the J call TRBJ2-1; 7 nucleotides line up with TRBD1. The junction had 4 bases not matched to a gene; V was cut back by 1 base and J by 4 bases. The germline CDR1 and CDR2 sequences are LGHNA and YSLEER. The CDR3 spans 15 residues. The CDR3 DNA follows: TGCGCCAGCAGCCAAGGGGCAGGGGGATACAATGAGCAGTTCTTC. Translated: CASSQGAGGYNEQFF.

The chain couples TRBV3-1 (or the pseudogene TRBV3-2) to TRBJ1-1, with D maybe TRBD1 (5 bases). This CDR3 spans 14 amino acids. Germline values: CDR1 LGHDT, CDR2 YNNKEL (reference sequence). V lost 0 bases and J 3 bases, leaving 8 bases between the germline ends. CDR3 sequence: CASSQDPGDTEAFF. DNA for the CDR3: TGTGCCAGCAGCCAAGATCCGGGGGACACTGAAGCTTTCTTT.